The clone carrying this T cell receptor (beta chain) was observed a few times. Arm-PCR of CDR3 regions with iRepertoire HTBI primers generated TCR beta libraries. Each CDR3 protein is one row after TCRdb ran MiXCR on the multiplex PCR reads. The sample consists of under 450,000 distinct CDR3 sequences, less than 30% of them appearing once. Specified time point: persistent/refractory GD, antithyroid drugs over 5 years with positive TRAb. RNA extracted from PBMCs served as the sequencing template. The source of the sample is a study of regulatory T cells in long-lasting Graves disease. V lost 3 bases, J lost 4 bases, and 7 bases lay in between. There are 13 residues in the CDR3.

The TCR was taken from a woman aged 40 to 55 with Graves disease. The material sequenced was peripheral blood mononuclear cells (PBMCs), taken when the disease was refractory, from a patient treated with antithyroid drugs. The chain uses TRBV12-3 or TRBV12-4 and TRBJ2-1, with D possibly matching TRBD2 (6 bases). The CDR3 region is CASSFREYNEQFF. The CDR3 DNA follows: TGTGCCAGCAGTTTTCGGGAGTACAATGAGCAGTTCTTC.